The table lists the clone carrying this T cell receptor (beta chain) with a count of one. This entry belongs to a study of blood T cell repertoires in COVID-19. Libraries were prepared by immunoSEQ multiplex PCR; TCRdb keeps only in-frame clonotypes and omits some of them. The data hold around 120,000 clones, with roughly 79% observed a single time. Germline values: CDR1 SGHRS, CDR2 YFSETQ. V gave up 0 bases and J gave up 4 bases; unmatched junction bases: 8. This CDR3 is built from 19 residues. This clonotype originated in a man aged 65-85 years with acute or convalescent COVID-19. V gene TRBV5-1 combines with J gene TRBJ2-3; 16 positions agree with TRBD2. Sequences were obtained from peripheral blood. CDR3: CASSLGSGTSGGAADTQYF. CDR3 bases: TGCGCCAGCAGCTTGGGATCCGGGACTAGCGGGGGGGCGGCAGATACGCAGTATTTT.